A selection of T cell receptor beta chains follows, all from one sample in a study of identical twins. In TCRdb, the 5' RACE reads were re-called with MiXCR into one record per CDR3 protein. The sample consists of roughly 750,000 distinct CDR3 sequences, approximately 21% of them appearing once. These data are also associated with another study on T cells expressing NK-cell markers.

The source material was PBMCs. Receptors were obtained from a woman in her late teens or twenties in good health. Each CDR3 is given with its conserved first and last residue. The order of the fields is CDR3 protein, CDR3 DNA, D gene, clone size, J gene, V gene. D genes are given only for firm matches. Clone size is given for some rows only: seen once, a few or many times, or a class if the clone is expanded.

cdr3_aa: CASKLGVRELFF
cdr3_nt: TGTGCCAGCAAGTTAGGGGTTCGGGAGCTGTTTTTT
d_call: -
clone_size: few
j_call: TRBJ2-2
v_call: TRBV12-3/TRBV12-4

cdr3_aa: CASSFNPDTQYF
cdr3_nt: TGTGCCAGCAGTTTCAATCCCGATACGCAGTATTTT
d_call: -
clone_size: few
j_call: TRBJ2-3
v_call: TRBV12-3/TRBV12-4

cdr3_aa: CASSWRRGGETQYF
cdr3_nt: TGTGCCAGCAGCTGGAGACGAGGGGGGGAGACCCAGTACTTC
d_call: -
clone_size: -
j_call: TRBJ2-5
v_call: TRBV5-6

cdr3_aa: CASSVSTSGNTIYF
cdr3_nt: TGTGCCAGCAGTGTGTCGACCTCTGGAAACACCATATATTTT
d_call: -
clone_size: -
j_call: TRBJ1-3
v_call: TRBV2

cdr3_aa: CASSQLLAVQETQYF
cdr3_nt: TGTGCCAGCAGCCAACTCCTAGCGGTTCAAGAGACCCAGTACTTC
d_call: TRBD2
clone_size: many
j_call: TRBJ2-5
v_call: TRBV14

cdr3_aa: CASSLMMKNTGELFF
cdr3_nt: TGCGCCAGCAGCTTGATGATGAAGAACACCGGGGAGCTGTTTTTT
d_call: -
clone_size: few
j_call: TRBJ2-2
v_call: TRBV5-1

cdr3_aa: CASSYREGNDTF
cdr3_nt: TGTGCCAGCAGTTACAGGGAGGGGAACGACACCTTC
d_call: -
clone_size: few
j_call: TRBJ1-2
v_call: TRBV12-3/TRBV12-4

cdr3_aa: CASSPIAGGRDTGELFF
cdr3_nt: TGTGCCAGCAGCCCGATCGCGGGCGGAAGGGACACCGGGGAGCTGTTTTTT
d_call: -
clone_size: many
j_call: TRBJ2-2
v_call: TRBV5-6

cdr3_aa: CASSLLADPSPNEQFF
cdr3_nt: TGTGCCAGCAGTCTTTTAGCGGACCCGTCGCCCAATGAGCAGTTCTTC
d_call: -
clone_size: -
j_call: TRBJ2-1
v_call: TRBV6-4

cdr3_aa: CASKGREVFEQYF
cdr3_nt: TGTGCCAGCAAGGGGAGAGAGGTATTCGAGCAGTACTTC
d_call: -
clone_size: -
j_call: TRBJ2-7
v_call: TRBV12-3/TRBV12-4

cdr3_aa: CASSQSTSGSHEQFF
cdr3_nt: TGTGCCAGCAGCCAAAGCACTAGCGGGAGCCATGAGCAGTTCTTC
d_call: TRBD2
clone_size: -
j_call: TRBJ2-1
v_call: TRBV3-1

cdr3_aa: CASSLSGDSEAFF
cdr3_nt: TGTGCCAGCAGTTTATCAGGGGACAGTGAAGCTTTCTTT
d_call: TRBD1
clone_size: few
j_call: TRBJ1-1
v_call: TRBV27

cdr3_aa: CASSPAGVSSDTQYF
cdr3_nt: TGTGCCAGCAGTCCCGCAGGGGTTTCCTCCGATACGCAGTATTTT
d_call: -
clone_size: few
j_call: TRBJ2-3
v_call: TRBV12-3/TRBV12-4

cdr3_aa: CASSRVTEQFF
cdr3_nt: TGTGCCAGCAGTAGAGTTACTGAGCAGTTCTTC
d_call: -
clone_size: many
j_call: TRBJ2-1
v_call: TRBV7-2

cdr3_aa: CASSPDAGPEKLFF
cdr3_nt: TGTGCCAGCAGTCCTGACGCCGGCCCCGAAAAACTGTTTTTT
d_call: -
clone_size: -
j_call: TRBJ1-4
v_call: TRBV12-3/TRBV12-4

cdr3_aa: CASSSGTGFGGANVLTF
cdr3_nt: TGTGCCAGCAGCTCCGGGACAGGGTTCGGTGGGGCCAACGTCCTGACTTTC
d_call: TRBD1
clone_size: once
j_call: TRBJ2-6
v_call: TRBV7-3

cdr3_aa: CASRRTVNEQFF
cdr3_nt: TGTGCCAGCAGGCGGACAGTCAATGAGCAGTTCTTC
d_call: -
clone_size: -
j_call: TRBJ2-1
v_call: TRBV7-8

cdr3_aa: CASSSTGPERNYGEADEQFF
cdr3_nt: TGTGCCAGCAGCTCCACCGGGCCAGAAAGAAACTACGGGGAGGCGGATGAGCAGTTCTTC
d_call: -
clone_size: few
j_call: TRBJ2-1
v_call: TRBV11-1

cdr3_aa: CSVRDRAAFF
cdr3_nt: TGCAGCGTTCGGGACAGGGCGGCGTTCTTC
d_call: TRBD1
clone_size: few
j_call: TRBJ2-1
v_call: TRBV29-1

cdr3_aa: CSATGDGSLDGYTF
cdr3_nt: TGCAGTGCAACAGGGGATGGTAGCCTTGATGGCTACACCTTC
d_call: TRBD1
clone_size: -
j_call: TRBJ1-2
v_call: TRBV20-1

cdr3_aa: CSVGSAGANVLTF
cdr3_nt: TGCAGCGTGGGGAGCGCTGGGGCCAACGTCCTGACTTTC
d_call: -
clone_size: -
j_call: TRBJ2-6
v_call: TRBV29-1

cdr3_aa: CASSTHRTGGNEQFF
cdr3_nt: TGTGCCAGCAGTACACACCGGACAGGTGGGAATGAGCAGTTCTTC
d_call: TRBD1
clone_size: -
j_call: TRBJ2-1
v_call: TRBV12-3/TRBV12-4

cdr3_aa: CASSVAFSSIPYGYTF
cdr3_nt: TGTGCCAGCAGCGTAGCCTTCAGTTCAATCCCCTATGGCTACACCTTC
d_call: -
clone_size: -
j_call: TRBJ1-2
v_call: TRBV9

cdr3_aa: CATRDQGSEQFF
cdr3_nt: TGTGCCACCCGGGATCAGGGGTCTGAGCAGTTCTTC
d_call: -
clone_size: -
j_call: TRBJ2-1
v_call: TRBV3-1

cdr3_aa: CASSSTGRETQYF
cdr3_nt: TGTGCCAGCAGCTCCACAGGGAGGGAGACCCAGTACTTC
d_call: -
clone_size: many
j_call: TRBJ2-5
v_call: TRBV2

cdr3_aa: CSLRQGSEAFF
cdr3_nt: TGCAGCCTCCGACAGGGTAGTGAAGCTTTCTTT
d_call: TRBD1
clone_size: many
j_call: TRBJ1-1
v_call: TRBV29-1

cdr3_aa: CASLAGVEETQYF
cdr3_nt: TGTGCCAGCCTAGCAGGAGTGGAAGAGACCCAGTACTTC
d_call: -
clone_size: -
j_call: TRBJ2-5
v_call: TRBV6-2/TRBV6-3

cdr3_aa: CASSTLRDTQYF
cdr3_nt: TGTGCCAGCAGTACTTTAAGAGATACGCAGTATTTT
d_call: -
clone_size: -
j_call: TRBJ2-3
v_call: TRBV12-3/TRBV12-4

cdr3_aa: CASSVAGSTGELFF
cdr3_nt: TGTGCCAGCAGCGTAGCTGGTAGTACCGGGGAGCTGTTTTTT
d_call: -
clone_size: -
j_call: TRBJ2-2
v_call: TRBV9

cdr3_aa: CASSPSAGGADTQYF
cdr3_nt: TGTGCCAGCAGCCCCTCGGCAGGGGGAGCAGATACGCAGTATTTT
d_call: TRBD1
clone_size: -
j_call: TRBJ2-3
v_call: TRBV6-1

cdr3_aa: CATGTGVYEQYF
cdr3_nt: TGTGCCACCGGGACAGGGGTCTACGAGCAGTACTTC
d_call: TRBD1
clone_size: -
j_call: TRBJ2-7
v_call: TRBV10-3

cdr3_aa: CASSLAGRNIQYF
cdr3_nt: TGTGCCAGCAGTTTAGCCGGAAGGAACATTCAGTACTTC
d_call: -
clone_size: many
j_call: TRBJ2-4
v_call: TRBV12-3/TRBV12-4

cdr3_aa: CSAPFGEQFF
cdr3_nt: TGCAGTGCTCCTTTCGGAGAGCAGTTCTTC
d_call: -
clone_size: -
j_call: TRBJ2-1
v_call: TRBV20-1

cdr3_aa: CSARRGLSNQPQHF
cdr3_nt: TGCAGTGCTAGGCGGGGACTTAGCAATCAGCCCCAGCATTTT
d_call: -
clone_size: many
j_call: TRBJ1-5
v_call: TRBV20-1

cdr3_aa: CSASGPSGLEQYF
cdr3_nt: TGCAGTGCTAGCGGCCCGTCCGGCCTCGAGCAGTACTTC
d_call: -
clone_size: -
j_call: TRBJ2-7
v_call: TRBV20-1

cdr3_aa: CASSNGARYGYTF
cdr3_nt: TGTGCCAGCTCAAACGGGGCGCGGTATGGCTACACCTTC
d_call: -
clone_size: few
j_call: TRBJ1-2
v_call: TRBV11-2

cdr3_aa: CSARDPGTGGNEQFF
cdr3_nt: TGCAGTGCTAGAGATCCTGGGACAGGGGGCAATGAGCAGTTCTTC
d_call: TRBD1
clone_size: many
j_call: TRBJ2-1
v_call: TRBV20-1

cdr3_aa: CASSRKAGGSNEQFF
cdr3_nt: TGTGCCAGTAGTAGGAAGGCGGGGGGGTCCAATGAGCAGTTCTTC
d_call: TRBD2
clone_size: -
j_call: TRBJ2-1
v_call: TRBV19

cdr3_aa: CASSPRLAAQRGETQYF
cdr3_nt: TGTGCCAGCAGCCCGCGACTAGCGGCCCAACGGGGAGAGACCCAGTACTTC
d_call: TRBD2
clone_size: -
j_call: TRBJ2-5
v_call: TRBV7-9

cdr3_aa: CASSLARDRGGETQYF
cdr3_nt: TGTGCCAGCAGCTTAGCCCGAGACAGGGGGGGGGAGACCCAGTACTTC
d_call: TRBD1
clone_size: few
j_call: TRBJ2-5
v_call: TRBV7-2

cdr3_aa: CASSLSTQDQFF
cdr3_nt: TGTGCCAGCAGTTTAAGTACCCAAGACCAGTTCTTC
d_call: -
clone_size: few
j_call: TRBJ2-1
v_call: TRBV12-3/TRBV12-4